Shown below are 16 T cell receptor beta chains from a single sample sequenced in a study of T cell clonality in common variable immunodeficiency. Study results and caveats: In common variable immunodeficiency, TCR beta chains reportedly carried fewer deletions and N-nucleotide insertions.

The table came from immunoSEQ multiplex PCR; TCRdb's copy has only in-frame clones and leaves some out. Recorded here are 25,000 or so clones, none singletons. The antigens of these receptors remain unknown. The sequencing input was peripheral blood mononuclear cells. These receptors were taken from a human donor with common variable immunodeficiency.

This clone showed up just a few times. The sequenced CDR3 bases are TGTGCCAGCAGCTTGACTAGGACTAAGATCGGGGAG. As protein: CASSLTRTKIGE. The entire CDR3 protein reads CASSLTRTKIGELFF. The V and J genes are TRBV7-2 and TRBJ2-2; TRBD2 is a possible D gene (6 bases). Coverage ceases 3 residues before the CDR3 finishes, and the germline J gene fills in the end. The CDR3 is made up of 15 amino acids. Germline V CDR1 and CDR2: SGHTA, FQGNSA. With 3 bases removed from V and 7 bases from J, the gap between germline ends came to 15 bases.

This clone has a handful of counts. The read ends 3 residues early relative to the CDR3; the germline J gene fills the gap. The J gene is TRBJ2-4, the V gene TRBV10-2; D possibly corresponds to TRBD1 (6 bases). Germline CDR1 reads WSHSY; CDR2 reads SAAADI. V was cut by 5 bases and J by 7 bases, with 21 bases left in between. The CDR3 consists of 16 residues. The CDR3 here is CASSRNKGTPGNIQYF. CDR3 DNA (partial): TGCGCCAGCAGTAGGAATAAAGGGACACCGGGGAACATT.

This clone was seen repeatedly, ten times or more. The DNA ends 3 residues before the CDR3 does, and the rest of the CDR3 is filled in from the germline J gene. The rearrangement joins TRBV7-2 to TRBJ2-1, with TRBD1 as a possible D gene (6 bases). V lost 5 bases and J 4 bases, leaving 15 bases between the germline ends. Germline CDR1 is SGHTA and CDR2 is FQGNSA. The CDR3 loop spans 15 amino acids. CDR3 bases read: TGTGCCAGCAGCAAGTCCGGGACAAGGTACAATGAG. Encoded protein: CASSKSGTRYNE. The full CDR3 is CASSKSGTRYNEQFF.

Ten or more counts support this clone. The CDR3 extends 3 residues past the end of the read, so its final part is completed from the germline J gene. The rearrangement joins TRBV5-1 to TRBJ2-5; a weak D match, TRBD2 (5 bases). The CDR3 runs to 14 residues. Germline CDR1 is SGHRS and CDR2 is YFSETQ. Trimming shortened V by 6 bases and J by 0 bases, and 12 bases separated the two germline ends. CDR3 bases read: TGCGCCAGCATGGAGCGGATGTACCAAGAGACC. Its translation is CASMERMYQET. The CDR3 in full is CASMERMYQETQYF.

This clone was detected ten times or more. The read stops 3 residues short of the end of the CDR3; the missing end is completed from the germline J gene. V and J are TRBV19 and TRBJ2-7; 7 bases agree with TRBD2. This CDR3 has 13 amino acids. Germline CDR1 and CDR2: LNHDA and SQIVND (reference sequence). Trimming took 7 bases from V and 3 from J; bases not matched to a gene: 6. CDR3 DNA (partial): TGTGCCAGTACAGGCGGGGGAAACTACGAG. It yields the protein CASTGGGNYE. The full CDR3 reads CASTGGGNYEQYF.

This clone was recorded at least ten times. The CDR3 end is not reached by the read, which stops 3 residues before it; the germline J gene fills it in. The V gene is TRBV29-1, the J gene TRBJ2-7, with 14 bases that match TRBD2. Germline V gives CDR1 SQVTM, CDR2 ANQGSEA. The J segment lost 2 bases and the V segment lost 4 bases, leaving 16 bases of the junction unmatched. The CDR3 runs to 19 residues. This CDR3 is CSVVGVETSGRVGPYEQYF. The CDR3 bases that were read are TGCAGCGTTGTCGGAGTTGAGACTAGCGGGAGGGTAGGCCCCTACGAG.

This clone was recorded at least ten times. The CDR3 is cut off 3 residues early in the read; its end comes from the germline J gene. The genes are TRBV18 and TRBJ2-5; D ambiguous. Germline V gives CDR1 KGHSH, CDR2 LQKENI. With 6 bases removed from V and 2 bases from J, the gap between germline ends came to 16 bases. The CDR3 is 15 residues long. The CDR3 reads CASSLQKTLQETQYF. Incomplete CDR3 DNA: TGTGCCAGCTCCCTACAGAAAACCCTACAAGAGACC.

This clone appeared many times. The read comes to an end 3 residues before the CDR3 does, leaving the germline J gene to fill in the end. The chain is built from TRBV19 and TRBJ2-7; possibly TRBD1 for D (6 bases). V shed 2 bases and J shed 2 bases, with 13 bases lying between them. The CDR3 sequence is 15 residues long. Germline CDR1 and CDR2: LNHDA and SQIVND (reference sequence). CDR3 bases read: TGTGCCAGTAGTATACCGGGACACGCAACCTACGAG. It is translated as CASSIPGHATYE. Given in full, the CDR3 is CASSIPGHATYEQYF.

Comments on this clone: Read data end 3 residues before the CDR3 end; the end is taken from the germline J gene. The sample contains more than one DNA sequence encoding this CDR3. The chain is built from TRBV5-1 and TRBJ2-7, with 10 bases lining up with TRBD1. V was pared by 0 bases and J by 5 bases, with 5 bases of the junction left unmatched. The CDR3 has 15 residues. Germline CDR1 reads SGHRS; CDR2 reads YFSETQ. This chain's CDR3 is CASSLVGTGVNEQYF. The covered CDR3 bases are TGCGCCAGCAGCTTGGTCGGGACAGGGGTGAACGAG.

This clone has at least ten counts. The read ends 3 residues before the CDR3 terminus; that terminus is restored from the germline J gene. Other DNA sequences in the same sample also yield this CDR3. The genes are TRBV9 and TRBJ1-6; the D gene is possibly TRBD1 (6 bases). Germline V CDR1 and CDR2: SGDLS, YYNGEE. Trimming removed 0 bases from V and 7 bases from J, with 11 bases in between. The CDR3 runs to 15 residues. CDR3 DNA (partial): TGTGCCAGCAGCGTAGAAGGACAGAGAAATTCACCC. This sequence encodes CASSVEGQRNSP. Given in full, the CDR3 is CASSVEGQRNSPLHF.

This clone has ten or more counts. The read ends 3 residues shy of where the CDR3 ends; the end is completed using the germline J gene. The J gene is TRBJ1-2, the V gene TRBV5-4; D is possibly TRBD1 (6 bases). V lost 3 bases and J 4 bases, leaving 10 bases between the germline ends. The V gene's germline CDR1 is SGHNT and CDR2 YYREEE (reference sequence). The CDR3 has 13 amino acids. CDR3 bases read: TGTGCCAGCAGCTGGACAGAAGGCTATGGC. Translation gives CASSWTEGYG. The entire CDR3 sequence reads CASSWTEGYGYTF. The whole variable domain, filled in from reference TRBV5-4 and TRBJ1-2, reads ETGVTQSPTHLIKTRGQQVTLRCSSQSGHNTVSWYQQALGQGPQFIFQYYREEENGRGNFPPRFSGLQFPNYSSELNVNALELDDSALYLCASSWTEGYGYTFGSGTRLTVV.

There are many counts of this clone. The read terminates 3 residues before the CDR3 end, so the remaining end is supplied by the germline J gene. This rearrangement joins TRBV4-1 to TRBJ1-1; 8 bases are shared with TRBD1. Germline V gene sequence: CDR1 MGHRA, CDR2 YSYEKL. The CDR3 spans 13 residues. J lost 6 bases, V lost 6 bases, and 6 bases had no gene match. Incomplete CDR3 DNA: TGCGCCAGCAGACAGGGGGTGTGGGCTGAA. Protein product: CASRQGVWAE. In full, the CDR3 reads CASRQGVWAEAFF.

This clone was recorded many times. CDR3 residues: CSARDWAGVNIEQFF. The covered CDR3 bases are TGCAGTGCTAGAGATTGGGCGGGGGTTAACATTGAG. The V gene is TRBV20-1, the J gene TRBJ2-1; 7 bases are shared with TRBD2. The read ends 3 residues before the CDR3 terminus; that terminus is restored from the germline J gene. Germline trimming cut 0 bases from V and 9 bases from J; bases unmatched to any gene: 11. Germline loops: CDR1 DFQATT, CDR2 SNEGSKA (reference sequence). This CDR3 spans 15 amino acids.

By share of the sample, this clone is medium-sized. Sequencing ends 3 residues short of the CDR3 end; the germline J gene provides the rest. This sequence joins TRBV19 and TRBJ2-7; D unresolved. V lost 0 bases and J 6 bases, leaving 6 bases between the germline ends. The length of the CDR3 is 12 residues. Germline CDR1 reads LNHDA; CDR2 reads SQIVND (reference sequence). CDR3 protein: CASSIDGLEQYF. The CDR3 DNA, read in part, is TGTGCCAGTAGTATAGATGGCCTCGAG.

This clone was counted between two and nine times. The read ends 3 residues before the CDR3 terminus; that terminus is restored from the germline J gene. The chain is built from TRBV23-1 and TRBJ1-4, with D uncertain. TRBV23-1 counts as an open reading frame of uncertain function. This CDR3 region has 10 residues. V was clipped by 7 bases and J by 7 bases, with 4 bases between them. The chain's CDR3 is CASIFEKLFF. The DNA read from the CDR3 is TGCGCCAGCATATTTGAAAAA.

This clone was counted at least ten times. The CDR3 end is not reached by the read, which stops 3 residues before it; the germline J gene fills it in. This sequence joins TRBV20-1 and TRBJ2-3, with TRBD2 matching over 10 bases. Trimming cost V 6 bases and J 2 bases; bases outside gene matches: 8. The CDR3 length is 15 residues. CDR1 is DFQATT, CDR2 SNEGSKA, per germline (reference sequence). The sequenced part of the CDR3 DNA is TGCAGTGCCCCGACTAGCGGGTTTCCCACAGATACG. Its translation is CSAPTSGFPTDT. The complete CDR3 protein is CSAPTSGFPTDTQYF.